The 5 T cell receptor beta chains given below trace back to one sample, sequenced in a study of T cells in Graves' hyperthyroidism and ophthalmopathy (dated by TCRdb to about 2019). Library creation used multiplex PCR. The data were produced on an Illumina HiSeq 2000. The TCR beta CDR3 regions were amplified from the RNA transcripts. For the first round of RT-PCR on the TCR CDR3, the HTBI primer set was used together with the Qiagen OneStep RT-PCR kit. In-frame beta chains were kept once TCRdb had trimmed the public reads at Q25 with fastp and called clones with MiXCR. Entries that share a CDR3 protein sequence are merged under the most common genes and DNA. The sample records 500,000 to 600,000 distinct CDR3 sequences, 46% of which are singletons. Clones ranked in the top ten supply about 45% of the sample. Input material: peripheral blood or thyroid tissue (not recorded which). The source is an adult woman with Graves' disease, either hyperthyroidism or ophthalmopathy (not recorded which).

DNA of the CDR3: TGTGCCAGCAGTTTAATACGCCCTGGGGCCAACGTCCTGACTTTC. Protein sequence: CASSLIRPGANVLTF. V is TRBV28 and J is TRBJ2-6; unclear D gene. The CDR3 length is 15 residues. V was pared by 2 bases and J by 2 bases, with 7 bases between. CDR1 is MDHEN and CDR2 is SYDVKM in the germline V gene.

This rearrangement joins TRBV20-1 to TRBJ1-2, with 8 positions matching TRBD1. The CDR3 runs 14 residues. Germline V gene sequence: CDR1 DFQATT, CDR2 SNEGSKA (reference sequence). V shed 3 bases and J 2 bases; nucleotides not matched to a gene: 5. The DNA of the CDR3 is TGCAGTGCTAGCCGCCGGGACAGGAACTATGGCTACACCTTC. Protein product: CSASRRDRNYGYTF.

The sample holds many counts of this clonotype. The chain recombines TRBV6-5 with TRBJ1-3; TRBD1 matches at 9 bases. With V trimmed by 5 bases and J by 0 bases, 2 bases remained unmatched. Germline V lookup: CDR1 MNHEY, CDR2 SVGAGI. This CDR3 region has 15 residues. CDR3 nucleotides: TGTGCCAGCAGTAGGACAGGGGACTCTGGAAACACCATATATTTT. This gives the protein CASSRTGDSGNTIYF.

For this clonotype: This may be a read error: a much more frequent sequence differs by one nucleotide. CDR3 sequence: CSARVLSTYEQYF. CDR3 in DNA: TGCAGTGCTAGAGTATTGAGCACCTACGAGCAGTACTTC. The chain employs TRBV20-1 and TRBJ2-7; no clear D gene. V was pared by 1 base and J by 2 bases, with 9 bases between. This CDR3 spans 13 amino acids. The germline CDR1 and CDR2 sequences are DFQATT and SNEGSKA (reference sequence).

CDR3 protein: CSDGTGEAFF. The CDR3 DNA follows: TGCAGCGACGGGACCGGCGAAGCTTTCTTT. This rearrangement joins TRBV29-1 to TRBJ1-1; D might be TRBD1 (5 bases). Per the germline V gene, CDR1 is SQVTM and CDR2 is ANQGSEA. This CDR3 is built from 10 residues. V was trimmed by 7 bases and J by 8 bases, leaving 11 bases between them.